The T cell receptor beta chain under discussion was sequenced for a study of blood T cell repertoires in COVID-19. Whole-study context: The origin of the acute and convalescent COVID-19 samples was the United States, Italy and Spain.

The CDR3 consists of 18 residues. V was pared by 3 bases and J by 2 bases, with 15 bases of the junction left unmatched. Germline CDR1 and CDR2: LGHDT and YNNKEL (reference sequence). Authors' data handling: Estimation of nucleated cell counts was performed using reference gene primer amplification. The table came from immunoSEQ multiplex PCR; TCRdb's copy has only in-frame clones and leaves some out. V, J and clone size are those of that table, while D and trimming were read from the DNA. Of roughly 200,000 clones in the sample, around 90% were seen once. The sample taken for sequencing was peripheral blood. This receptor was identified in a man over 45 with acute or convalescent COVID-19. J is TRBJ1-2 and V is TRBV3-1 (or the pseudogene TRBV3-2), with 7 bases fitting TRBD1. This chain's CDR3 is CASSHSYNDRATNYGYTF. CDR3 nucleotides: TGTGCCAGCAGCCACTCTTATAACGACAGGGCGACCAACTATGGCTACACCTTC.